What follows are 10 T cell receptor beta chains derived from one specimen sequenced in a study of blood T cell repertoires in COVID-19. The table came from immunoSEQ multiplex PCR; TCRdb's copy has only in-frame clones and leaves some out. This table has around 18,000 clones, 80% appearing once. Sequencing was performed on peripheral blood. Every receptor here comes from an elderly man with acute or convalescent COVID-19.

The chain has TRBV11-2 and TRBJ2-5; D is ambiguous. The germline V and J ends were trimmed by 3 bases and 5 bases, with 7 bases remaining between them. The germline CDR1 and CDR2 sequences are SGHAT and FQNNGV. The CDR3 loop spans 12 amino acids. DNA for the CDR3: TGTGCCAGCAGCTTGGAGTTGGAGACCCAGTACTTC. The encoded protein is CASSLELETQYF.

The rearrangement links TRBV6-2 or TRBV6-3 to TRBJ2-3, with TRBD2 matching 10 bases. J was trimmed by 4 bases and V by 0 bases; bases with no gene match: 4. Germline CDR1 reads MNHEY; CDR2 reads SVGEGT. The CDR3 contains 16 residues. CDR3 bases: TGTGCCAGCAGTTACTCGGGACTAGCGCGTCCAGATACGCAGTATTTT. As protein: CASSYSGLARPDTQYF.

This clone has only a few counts. V and J are TRBV4-2 and TRBJ1-6; no firm D call. The CDR3 consists of 15 residues. Germline V gene sequence: CDR1 LGHNA, CDR2 YNFKEQ. Trimming stripped 0 bases from V and 10 bases from J, with 13 bases between. In DNA form, the CDR3 reads TGTGCCAGCAGCCAAGATGTTCAGTCGGGGTCACCCCTCCACTTT. It yields the protein CASSQDVQSGSPLHF.

This clone was seen once. The chain is built from TRBV29-1 and TRBJ1-4; TRBD1 matches 10 bases. Looked up from germline, CDR1 is SQVTM and CDR2 is ANQGSEA. The length of the CDR3 is 13 residues. After removal of 7 bases from V and 7 bases from J, the junction contained 6 bases not matched to a gene. The CDR3 spells CSADRGEGEKLFF. The CDR3 bases are TGCAGCGCGGACAGGGGGGAGGGTGAAAAACTGTTTTTT.

This rearrangement joins TRBV15 to TRBJ2-7; 10 nucleotides match TRBD1. Germline CDR1 and CDR2: LNHNV and YYDKDF (reference sequence). The CDR3 loop spans 15 amino acids. Trimming removed 5 bases from V and 1 base from J; junction bases left unmatched: 5. CDR3 loop: CATSDRDRGSYEQYF. The CDR3 region has the DNA TGTGCCACCAGCGACCGGGACAGGGGTTCCTACGAGCAGTACTTC.

This chain links TRBV27 with TRBJ1-1; D ambiguous. Germline-derived CDR1 and CDR2 are MNHEY and SMNVEV (reference sequence). This CDR3 comprises 16 residues. V was pared by 4 bases and J by 1 base, with 16 bases between. The CDR3 DNA follows: TGTGCCAGCAGTTCTGCGGGTGGCCGGAAGAACACTGAAGCTTTCTTT. Translating it yields CASSSAGGRKNTEAFF.

The gene calls are TRBV27 and TRBJ2-1, with a tentative D call TRBD2 (6 bases). V lost 7 bases to trimming and J lost 0 bases, with 7 bases between them. CDR3 size: 13 residues. Germline CDR1 and CDR2: MNHEY and SMNVEV (reference sequence). The CDR3 loop is CASTDYSYNEQFF. The DNA for the CDR3 is TGTGCCAGCACGGACTACTCCTACAATGAGCAGTTCTTC.

This chain joins TRBV20-1 and TRBJ1-1; tentatively, D is TRBD1 (5 bases). The germline V gene has CDR1 DFQATT and CDR2 SNEGSKA (reference sequence). This CDR3 is 15 amino acids long. Trimming took 3 bases from V and 0 from J, leaving 14 bases between them. CDR3 amino acids: CSASGGDSLNTEAFF. CDR3 DNA: TGCAGTGCTAGTGGAGGAGACAGCCTGAACACTGAAGCTTTCTTT.

The rearrangement uses TRBV5-1 and TRBJ1-1; possible D gene TRBD1, 5 bases. The V end was cut by 4 bases, the J end by 1 base, with 14 bases between. Germline CDR1 is SGHRS and CDR2 is YFSETQ. The CDR3 runs to 15 residues. Here the CDR3 DNA reads TGCGCCAGCAGCGCCCGGGACTCCGGGAACACTGAAGCTTTCTTT. Encoded protein: CASSARDSGNTEAFF.

The CDR3 bases are TGCGCCAGCAGTCCTGACAGGGATTGGGACTATGGCTACACCTTC. This gives the protein CASSPDRDWDYGYTF. This rearrangement joins TRBV23-1 to TRBJ1-2; 7 bases fit TRBD1. TRBV23-1 is recorded as an ORF, its role being uncertain. V lost 4 bases, J lost 3 bases, and 8 bases stayed unmatched. CDR3 size: 15 residues.